Following are 31 T cell receptor beta chains from one sample sequenced in a study of radiation and T cells in renal cell carcinoma. This sample's time point: baseline pretreatment blood. As to treatment: 15 Gy SBRT to primary tumor, nephrectomy 4 weeks later. Sequenced by immunoSEQ multiplex PCR; TCRdb stores in-frame clones only, minus some. Among 130,000 or so clones listed, over 65% were seen once. The source was blood, collected from a patient whose treatment included radiotherapy and nephrectomy. The source of these receptors is a woman aged 45-60 years with renal cell carcinoma.

This chain links TRBV4-1 with TRBJ2-3; D ambiguous. Between the trimmed V and J ends, which lost 0 bases and 5 bases, there was a span of 6 bases. Germline values: CDR1 MGHRA, CDR2 YSYEKL. The CDR3 sequence is 13 residues long. The DNA of the CDR3 is TGCGCCAGCAGCCAAGATAAGGTAGATACGCAGTATTTT. Translation: CASSQDKVDTQYF.

The gene calls are TRBV7-2 and TRBJ1-4, with 9 bases matching TRBD1. The CDR3 length is 19 residues. Germline V gives CDR1 SGHTA, CDR2 FQGNSA. J lost 14 bases, V lost 5 bases, and 27 bases had no gene match. The CDR3 DNA follows: TGTGCCAGCAGCCTAATCCCCGGGACAGGGCGATTTTCGGCGGCGAAGCTGTTTTTT. Residues: CASSLIPGTGRFSAAKLFF.

The chain links TRBV18 to TRBJ1-6, with D unclear. With 0 bases removed from V and 9 bases from J, the gap between germline ends came to 15 bases. Per germline, CDR1 KGHSH and CDR2 LQKENI. This CDR3 has 16 amino acids. The DNA for the CDR3 is TGTGCCAGCTCACCACCGAGGCGGATCTCCTCTTCACCCCTCCACTTT. It yields the protein CASSPPRRISSSPLHF.

The V gene is TRBV4-3, the J gene TRBJ1-1; D remains ambiguous. The CDR3 is 15 residues long. The V gene lost 1 base and the J gene lost 1 base, with 10 bases spanning the gap. The germline gives CDR1 LGHNA, CDR2 YSLEER. CDR3 bases: TGCGCCAGCAGCCAAGGTGTAGGCAGGAACACTGAAGCTTTCTTT. Translation gives CASSQGVGRNTEAFF.

The chain combines TRBV5-1 with TRBJ1-1; 8 bases match TRBD1. Germline V gene lookup returns CDR1 SGHRS and CDR2 YFSETQ. Unmatched junction bases numbered 9, after V lost 0 bases and J lost 5 bases. The CDR3 spans 16 residues. CDR3 sequence reads: CASSLEAGGLETEAFF. In nucleotides, the CDR3 is TGCGCCAGCAGCTTGGAGGCAGGGGGCCTGGAAACTGAAGCTTTCTTT.

CDR3 loop: CASSNRVTNEKLFF. The CDR3 DNA is TGTGCCAGCAGCAACAGGGTGACTAATGAAAAACTGTTTTTT. V and J are TRBV5-4 and TRBJ1-4, with D possibly being TRBD1 (6 bases). The V end was cut by 4 bases, the J end by 2 bases, with 9 bases between. Germline V lookup: CDR1 SGHNT, CDR2 YYREEE (reference sequence). This CDR3 has 14 residues. Based on the CDR3 plus reference TRBV5-4 and TRBJ1-4, the full variable domain is ETGVTQSPTHLIKTRGQQVTLRCSSQSGHNTVSWYQQALGQGPQFIFQYYREEENGRGNFPPRFSGLQFPNYSSELNVNALELDDSALYLCASSNRVTNEKLFFGSGTQLSVL.

The gene calls are TRBV9 and TRBJ1-4; D not resolved. Germline values: CDR1 SGDLS, CDR2 YYNGEE. Trimming left V 0 bases short and J 3 bases short, with 9 bases between. CDR3 length equals 15 residues. The CDR3 coding sequence is TGTGCCAGCAGCGTAGCTCTCGGTTCTAATGAAAAACTGTTTTTT. Translated, it gives CASSVALGSNEKLFF.

DNA of the CDR3: TGTGCCAGCAGTGCCGGACAGGTCACCACCGGAGAGACCCAGTACTTC. This encodes CASSAGQVTTGETQYF. The chain uses TRBV25-1 and TRBJ2-5; 7 bases line up with TRBD1. J was trimmed by 4 bases and V by 4 bases; bases with no gene match: 12. The CDR3 is made up of 16 amino acids. Germline CDR1 and CDR2: MGHDK and SYGVNS.

This chain connects TRBV28 to TRBJ2-7, with 8 bases that match TRBD1. Per germline, CDR1 MDHEN and CDR2 SYDVKM. The length of the CDR3 is 16 residues. V shed 6 bases, J shed 2 bases, and the junction held 12 bases outside the gene matches. The CDR3 DNA follows: TGTGCCAGCAGCCCCCCGAGGGGACAGGTGCCCTACGAGCAGTACTTC. Its protein is CASSPPRGQVPYEQYF.

This chain links TRBV28 with TRBJ2-7; TRBD1 is a possible D gene (5 bases). The V end lost 6 bases, the J end lost 9 bases, and 12 bases lay between the germline ends. The CDR3 is made up of 11 amino acids. Germline loops: CDR1 MDHEN, CDR2 SYDVKM. DNA for the CDR3: TGTGCCAGCAGCCTAGACAGCCTGCAGTACTTC. This codes for CASSLDSLQYF.

This clone has a single count. This chain connects TRBV2 to TRBJ2-3, with TRBD2 matching 11 bases. Trimming removed 10 bases from V and 0 bases from J; junction bases left unmatched: 3. Germline V lookup: CDR1 SNHLY, CDR2 FYNNEI. The CDR3 is 14 amino acids. CDR3 nucleotide sequence: TGTGCCACGGGACTAGCGGCTAGCACAGATACGCAGTATTTT. Translating it yields CATGLAASTDTQYF.

The chain recombines TRBV19 with TRBJ1-4; D unresolved. CDR3 length: 13 amino acids. The ends were cut back, 1 base at V and 5 bases at J, with 5 bases in the middle. CDR1 and CDR2 from the germline V gene are LNHDA and SQIVND (reference sequence). CDR3 sequence (DNA): TGTGCCAGTAGTATAGCCAGGAATGAAAAACTGTTTTTT. Amino acids: CASSIARNEKLFF.

The chain has TRBV7-9 and TRBJ2-5; D may match TRBD1 or TRBD2 (5 bases each). The CDR3 has 16 amino acids. Trimming stripped 5 bases from V and 2 bases from J, with 18 bases between. CDR1 SEHNR and CDR2 FQNEAQ come from the germline V gene (reference sequence). The chain's CDR3 is CASSPHLGRVQETQYF. Written as DNA, the CDR3 is TGTGCCAGCAGCCCTCACTTGGGGCGGGTGCAAGAGACCCAGTACTTC.

The V and J genes are TRBV7-2 and TRBJ1-2, with D unclear. The CDR3 is made up of 14 amino acids. CDR1 is SGHTA and CDR2 is FQGNSA in the germline V gene. Trimming removed 2 bases from V and 4 bases from J, with 11 bases in between. DNA for the CDR3: TGTGCCAGCAGCTTACGAAGGCATAGCTATGGCTACACCTTC. Its protein is CASSLRRHSYGYTF.

The V gene is TRBV7-2, the J gene TRBJ1-4; D is ambiguous. This CDR3 is 13 amino acids long. V lost 5 bases, J lost 5 bases, and 9 bases lay in between. CDR1 and CDR2 from the germline V gene are SGHTA and FQGNSA. Written as DNA, the CDR3 is TGTGCCAGCAGCCCAGTCAGAAATGAAAAACTGTTTTTT. It yields the protein CASSPVRNEKLFF.

The rearrangement joins TRBV27 to TRBJ1-6; TRBD1 aligns across 9 bases. Germline assignment: CDR1 MNHEY and CDR2 SMNVEV (reference sequence). The CDR3 runs 15 residues. Germline trimming cut 6 bases from V and 9 bases from J; bases unmatched to any gene: 9. This chain's CDR3 is CASSPWGTGTSPLHF. In DNA, the CDR3 is TGTGCCAGCAGCCCATGGGGGACAGGGACTTCACCCCTCCACTTT.

The J gene is TRBJ1-1, the V gene TRBV2; tentatively, D is TRBD1 (6 bases). V was trimmed by 5 bases and J by 0 bases, leaving 10 bases between them. Germline V gives CDR1 SNHLY, CDR2 FYNNEI. There are 14 residues in the CDR3. CDR3 DNA: TGTGCCAGCAGTCCCGAGGGGGTGAACACTGAAGCTTTCTTT. It codes for CASSPEGVNTEAFF.

The sample holds a few counts of this clone. Other DNA sequences in the sample encode the same CDR3. This chain links TRBV5-1 with TRBJ1-1, with unresolved D. The germline V gene encodes CDR1 SGHRS and CDR2 YFSETQ. The CDR3 sequence is 14 residues long. The V end lost 2 bases, the J end lost 2 bases, and 10 bases lay between the germline ends. The CDR3 here is CASSLNAENTEAFF. The CDR3 DNA reads TGCGCCAGCAGCTTAAACGCAGAAAACACTGAAGCTTTCTTT.

This clone came up once. This chain's CDR3 is CASSSRQLQETQYF. Here the CDR3 DNA reads TGTGCCAGTAGTAGTCGGCAGCTCCAAGAGACCCAGTACTTC. V is TRBV19 and J is TRBJ2-5; D is undetermined. Trimming left V 4 bases short and J 1 base short, with 10 bases between. CDR1 LNHDA and CDR2 SQIVND come from the germline V gene (reference sequence). The CDR3 runs to 14 residues.

The CDR3 sequence is CASSSSGTVKWGYTF. The DNA of the CDR3 is TGTGCCAGCAGCTCCTCCGGGACAGTTAAATGGGGCTACACCTTC. J is TRBJ1-2 and V is TRBV5-4; 7 nucleotides match TRBD1. From germline, CDR1 is SGHNT and CDR2 YYREEE (reference sequence). After removal of 3 bases from V and 8 bases from J, the junction contained 13 bases not matched to a gene. This CDR3 has 15 residues.

This chain uses TRBV5-6 with TRBJ2-7, with 8 bases aligning to TRBD2. This CDR3 spans 16 amino acids. The germline CDR1 and CDR2 sequences are SGHDT and YYEEEE. Losses at the gene ends were 1 base for V and 2 bases for J; bases not matched to a gene: 8. The DNA for the CDR3 is TGTGCCAGCAGCTTGACGGGACTAGTGTATACCTACGAGCAGTACTTC. Protein: CASSLTGLVYTYEQYF.

The chain employs TRBV29-1 and TRBJ1-5; tentative D call: TRBD1 (5 bases). Germline values: CDR1 SQVTM, CDR2 ANQGSEA. V was trimmed by 0 bases and J by 15 bases, leaving 15 bases between them. This CDR3 is 12 amino acids long. The CDR3 loop reads CSVEDLGGFVHF. CDR3 bases: TGCAGCGTTGAAGATTTGGGGGGTTTCGTGCATTTT.

The gene calls are TRBV21-1 and TRBJ2-7; TRBD1 reflects the table's D call only, with no check against the DNA. TRBV21-1 counts as a pseudogene. The CDR3 totals 14 residues. The CDR3 nucleotides read TGTGCCAGCAGCAAGGGACAGGCCTCCTACGAGCAGTACTTC. Protein sequence: CASSKGQASYEQYF.

The chain is built from TRBV27 and TRBJ2-7, with 8 nucleotides matching TRBD2. Germline assignment: CDR1 MNHEY and CDR2 SMNVEV (reference sequence). This CDR3 has 15 amino acids. The CDR3 DNA sequence: TGTGCGACCTCTGTACCCGGGGGGGCTTCCTACGAGCAGTACTTC. Protein: CATSVPGGASYEQYF.

This rearrangement joins TRBV2 to TRBJ2-7, with TRBD1 matching over 8 bases. The germline CDR1 and CDR2 sequences are SNHLY and FYNNEI. This CDR3 region has 15 residues. Germline trimming cut 2 bases from V and 2 bases from J; bases unmatched to any gene: 5. The CDR3 protein is CASSERQGATYEQYF. The CDR3 coding sequence is TGTGCCAGCAGTGAACGGCAGGGGGCGACCTACGAGCAGTACTTC.

The CDR3 DNA reads as TGTGCCAGCAGTTATCAGGGCTATGGCTACACCTTC. Translation gives CASSYQGYGYTF. This chain links TRBV7-2 with TRBJ1-2; possibly TRBD1 for D (5 bases). Trimming took off 6 bases at V and 4 bases at J, with 9 bases between the two ends. CDR1 SGHTA and CDR2 FQGNSA come from the germline V gene. There are 12 residues in the CDR3. Together with reference TRBV7-2 and TRBJ1-2, the CDR3 gives the full variable domain: GAGVSQSPSNKVTEKGKDVELRCDPISGHTALYWYRQSLGQGLEFLIYFQGNSAPDKSGLPSDRFSAERTGGSVSTLTIQRTQQEDSAVYLCASSYQGYGYTFGSGTRLTVV.

The V and J genes are TRBV5-1 and TRBJ1-1; 9 bases fit TRBD1. CDR1 and CDR2 (germline): SGHRS, YFSETQ. The CDR3 has 17 residues. J gave up 4 bases and V 5 bases, and 15 bases lay outside the gene matches. This CDR3 reads CASSETPGQGSVTEAFF. The CDR3, as DNA: TGCGCCAGCAGTGAAACTCCGGGACAGGGCTCGGTCACTGAAGCTTTCTTT.

The chain couples TRBV7-2 to TRBJ1-5; possible D gene TRBD1, 5 bases. Germline V gene lookup returns CDR1 SGHTA and CDR2 FQGNSA. The CDR3 consists of 15 residues. The V end was cut by 1 base, the J end by 4 bases, with 11 bases between. CDR3 protein: CASSLGDRANQPQHF. CDR3 in DNA: TGTGCCAGCAGCTTAGGGGACCGGGCGAATCAGCCCCAGCATTTT.

The chain is built from TRBV5-6 and TRBJ2-7, with unresolved D. The CDR3 is 12 residues long. CDR1 SGHDT and CDR2 YYEEEE come from the germline V gene. Trimming took off 4 bases at V and 6 bases at J, with 11 bases between the two ends. The CDR3 reads CASSPGLREQYF. The CDR3 coding sequence is TGTGCCAGCAGCCCGGGTCTTCGCGAGCAGTACTTC.

The chain uses TRBV7-3 and TRBJ2-2, with D unclear. The CDR3 totals 17 residues. Germline CDR1 reads SGHTA; CDR2 reads FQGTGA. The V end was cut by 1 base, the J end by 0 bases, with 12 bases between. The CDR3 sequence: CASSLSPSLANTGELFF. CDR3 sequence (DNA): TGTGCCAGCAGCTTAAGCCCATCTCTCGCGAACACCGGGGAGCTGTTTTTT.

This clone was found a few times. The V gene is TRBV19, the J gene TRBJ1-1, with D maybe TRBD1 (5 bases). V lost 2 bases, J lost 8 bases, and 15 bases lay in between. The germline CDR1 and CDR2 sequences are LNHDA and SQIVND (reference sequence). CDR3 size: 14 residues. CDR3 sequence: CASSIRGQGPEAFF. CDR3 coding DNA: TGTGCCAGTAGTATAAGGGGTCAAGGACCCGAAGCTTTCTTT. The full variable domain, completed using reference TRBV19 and TRBJ1-1, is DGGITQSPKYLFRKEGQNVTLSCEQNLNHDAMYWYRQDPGQGLRLIYYSQIVNDFQKGDIAEGYSVSREKKESFPLTVTSAQKNPTAFYLCASSIRGQGPEAFFGQGTRLTVV.